This entry is about one T cell receptor (beta chain). Assay used: immunoSEQ multiplex PCR; TCRdb lists only in-frame clones, some missing. The top ten hold about 27% of the sample, which has tens of thousands of clones, about nine tenths seen once. The data belong to a study of blood T cell repertoires in COVID-19. The clonotype was recovered from an elderly woman with acute or convalescent COVID-19. The sequencing sample was made of peripheral blood.

In DNA form, the CDR3 reads TGTGCCAGCAGCTGGTTGGCAGAACGCTCTGGGGCCAACGTCCTGACTTTC. Amino acid sequence: CASSWLAERSGANVLTF. This chain joins TRBV27 and TRBJ2-6; unclear D gene. Germline V gene sequence: CDR1 MNHEY, CDR2 SMNVEV (reference sequence). V was clipped by 6 bases and J by 0 bases, with 15 bases between them. The CDR3 is 17 amino acids.